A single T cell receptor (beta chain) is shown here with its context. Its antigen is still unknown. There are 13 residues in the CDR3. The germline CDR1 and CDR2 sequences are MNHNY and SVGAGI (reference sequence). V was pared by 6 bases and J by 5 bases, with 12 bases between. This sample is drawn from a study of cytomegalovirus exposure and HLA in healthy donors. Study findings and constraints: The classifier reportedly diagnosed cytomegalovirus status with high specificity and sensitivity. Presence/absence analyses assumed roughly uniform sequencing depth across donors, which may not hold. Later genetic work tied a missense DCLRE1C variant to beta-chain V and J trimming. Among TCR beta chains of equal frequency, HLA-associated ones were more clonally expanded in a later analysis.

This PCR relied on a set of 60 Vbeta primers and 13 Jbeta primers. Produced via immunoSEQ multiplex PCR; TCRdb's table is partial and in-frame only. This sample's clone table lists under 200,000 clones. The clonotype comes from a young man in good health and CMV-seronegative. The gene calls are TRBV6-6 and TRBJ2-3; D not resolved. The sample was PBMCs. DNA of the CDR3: TGTGCCAGCAGCCCCATCCAGATAGATACGCAGTATTTT. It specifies CASSPIQIDTQYF.